The present T cell receptor beta chain was sequenced within a study of CD8 T cells in ankylosing spondylitis. This clonotype was recorded at least ten times. Its cognate antigen is unknown. TCRdb fed the 5' RACE reads into MiXCR, producing one record per CDR3 protein. Counted here are about 800,000 distinct CDR3 sequences, roughly 10% occurring once; the ten biggest clones make up more than 0.5%. The germline CDR1 and CDR2 sequences are MDHEN and SYDVKM. The CDR3 is 15 residues long. Trimming removed 5 bases from V and 2 bases from J; junction bases left unmatched: 6. Study-wide points: Seemingly characteristic of ankylosing spondylitis blood was a TCR beta motif consisting of 7 or 8 highly homologous variants.

The chain recombines TRBV28 with TRBJ2-4; 7 positions agree with TRBD2. The sequence came from a male donor with ankylosing spondylitis. The sample was blood, either unsorted or a sorted T cell fraction (not recorded which). The CDR3 sequence: CASSGGEWTKNIQYF. The DNA for the CDR3 is TGTGCCAGCAGTGGGGGGGAATGGACCAAAAACATTCAGTACTTC.